Below are 11 T cell receptor beta chains sequenced from a single sample in a study of cytomegalovirus exposure and HLA in healthy donors. The method was immunoSEQ multiplex PCR; TCRdb's version includes in-frame clones alone and lacks a portion of them. Of under 110,000 clones listed, about nine tenths are singletons. The sequenced sample was PBMCs. Receptors originate from a woman aged 18-35 years in good health and CMV-seropositive.

The chain joins TRBV5-6 to TRBJ2-7, with 9 bases fitting TRBD2. CDR1 and CDR2 (germline): SGHDT, YYEEEE. Trimming at V came to 0 bases and at J to 2 bases, leaving 3 bases not matched to a gene. The CDR3 totals 15 residues. The CDR3 bases are TGTGCCAGCAGCTTGGGAGCGGGGGGCACCTACGAGCAGTACGTC. Amino acid sequence: CASSLGAGGTYEQYV.

The V and J genes are TRBV28 and TRBJ1-5, with 8 bases that match TRBD1. V trimming: 11 bases; J trimming: 5 bases; junction bases outside the gene matches: 14. Germline values: CDR1 MDHEN, CDR2 SYDVKM. This CDR3 comprises 15 residues. The CDR3 is CAGSPGQATYQPQHF. Here the CDR3 DNA reads TGTGCCGGATCTCCGGGACAGGCGACTTATCAGCCCCAGCATTTT.

The rearrangement uses TRBV5-6 and TRBJ1-1; possible D gene TRBD1, 5 bases. The CDR3 contains 14 residues. Germline V gene lookup returns CDR1 SGHDT and CDR2 YYEEEE. V was pared by 4 bases and J by 1 base, with 11 bases between. CDR3 region: CASSPIGGNTEAFF. DNA of the CDR3: TGTGCCAGCAGCCCGATCGGGGGGAACACTGAAGCTTTCTTT.

V is TRBV27 and J is TRBJ1-6, with a tentative D call TRBD1 (5 bases). The V end lost 3 bases, the J end lost 2 bases, and 17 bases lay between the germline ends. Germline values: CDR1 MNHEY, CDR2 SMNVEV (reference sequence). The CDR3 is 18 residues long. The CDR3 reads CASSFRQGSKAYNSPLHF. Written as DNA, the CDR3 is TGTGCCAGCAGTTTCCGGCAGGGCTCAAAAGCCTATAATTCACCCCTCCACTTT.

This chain connects TRBV11-2 to TRBJ2-2; TRBD1 is a possible D gene (5 bases). V shed 11 bases and J shed 5 bases, with 12 bases lying between them. The CDR3 is 12 residues long. The V gene's germline CDR1 is SGHAT and CDR2 FQNNGV. Here the CDR3 DNA reads TGTGCCCGTGGGGCCGCAACCGGGGAGCTGTTTTTT. Protein: CARGAATGELFF.

This chain joins TRBV6-1 and TRBJ1-2; D is ambiguous. The CDR3 has 13 residues. V was clipped by 2 bases and J by 8 bases, with 12 bases between them. Per germline, CDR1 MNHNS and CDR2 SASEGT. The CDR3 sequence is CASSEPPGGGYTF. Here the CDR3 DNA reads TGTGCCAGCAGTGAACCCCCAGGTGGGGGCTACACCTTC.

The chain couples TRBV2 to TRBJ1-2; 11 bases fit TRBD1. Germline V gene data show CDR1 as SNHLY and CDR2 as FYNNEI. V was pared by 5 bases and J by 5 bases, with 7 bases of the junction left unmatched. The CDR3 is 15 residues long. DNA for the CDR3: TGTGCCAGCAGTCCCGGACAGGGGGCTTGGTATGGCTACACCTTC. Residues: CASSPGQGAWYGYTF.

The CDR3 bases are TGTGCCAGCAGTTTGGCCGGGAACTATAATTCACCCCTCCACTTT. It is translated as CASSLAGNYNSPLHF. V gene TRBV6-5 combines with J gene TRBJ1-6; D remains ambiguous. The germline CDR1 and CDR2 sequences are MNHEY and SVGAGI. The V end lost 4 bases, the J end lost 3 bases, and 10 bases lay between the germline ends. The CDR3 contains 15 residues.

This chain uses TRBV6-5 with TRBJ1-1; D gene ambiguous. The V end lost 8 bases, the J end lost 1 base, and 14 bases lay between the germline ends. The CDR3 has 14 residues. Germline CDR1 MNHEY, CDR2 SVGAGI. CDR3 loop: CASRKGVGNTEAFF. The DNA of the CDR3 is TGTGCCAGCCGCAAGGGAGTAGGGAACACTGAAGCTTTCTTT.

Points on this clone: Other nucleotide sequences from this sample produce the same CDR3. The chain joins TRBV4-3 to TRBJ1-2; D unclear. The ends were cut back, 0 bases at V and 4 bases at J, with 6 bases in the middle. CDR3 length: 13 residues. The germline CDR1 and CDR2 sequences are LGHNA and YSLEER. The CDR3 region is CASSQDRGYGYTF. The CDR3 DNA is TGCGCCAGCAGCCAAGATCGGGGCTATGGCTACACCTTC.

The V call is TRBV10-3, the J call TRBJ2-1; 11 bases agree with TRBD2. Trimming at V came to 3 bases and at J to 7 bases, leaving 5 bases not matched to a gene. Germline CDR1 and CDR2: ENHRY and SYGVKD. This CDR3 spans 15 amino acids. The CDR3 DNA sequence: TGTGCCATCAGTGACTTAGCGGGGGGGCGTAATGAGCAGTTCTTC. The encoded protein is CAISDLAGGRNEQFF.